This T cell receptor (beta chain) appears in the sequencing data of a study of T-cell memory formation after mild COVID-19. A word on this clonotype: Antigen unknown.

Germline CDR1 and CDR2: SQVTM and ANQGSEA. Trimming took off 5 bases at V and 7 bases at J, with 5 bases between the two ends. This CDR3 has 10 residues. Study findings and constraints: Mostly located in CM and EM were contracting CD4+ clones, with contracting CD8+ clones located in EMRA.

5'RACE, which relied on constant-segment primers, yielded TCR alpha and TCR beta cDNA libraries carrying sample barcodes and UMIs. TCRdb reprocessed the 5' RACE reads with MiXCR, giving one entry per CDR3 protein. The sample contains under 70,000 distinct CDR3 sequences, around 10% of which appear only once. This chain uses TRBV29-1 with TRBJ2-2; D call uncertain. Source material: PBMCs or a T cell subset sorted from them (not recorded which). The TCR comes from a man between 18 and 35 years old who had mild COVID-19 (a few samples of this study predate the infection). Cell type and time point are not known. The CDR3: CSVLVGELFF. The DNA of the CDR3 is TGCAGCGTTCTCGTCGGGGAGCTGTTTTTT.